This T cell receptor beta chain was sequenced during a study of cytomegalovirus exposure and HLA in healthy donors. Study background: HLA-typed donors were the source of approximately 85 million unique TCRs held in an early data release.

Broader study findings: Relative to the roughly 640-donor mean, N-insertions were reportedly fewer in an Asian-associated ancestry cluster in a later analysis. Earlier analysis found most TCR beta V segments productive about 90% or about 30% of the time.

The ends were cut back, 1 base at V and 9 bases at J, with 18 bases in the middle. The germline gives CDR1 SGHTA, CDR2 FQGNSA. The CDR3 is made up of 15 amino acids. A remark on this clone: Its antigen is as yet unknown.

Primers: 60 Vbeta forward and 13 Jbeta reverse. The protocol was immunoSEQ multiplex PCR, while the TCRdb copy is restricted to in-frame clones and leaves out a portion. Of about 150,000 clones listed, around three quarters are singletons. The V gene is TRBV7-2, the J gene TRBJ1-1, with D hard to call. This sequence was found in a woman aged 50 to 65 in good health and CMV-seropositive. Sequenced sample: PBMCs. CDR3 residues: CASSLEEGGRPQAFF. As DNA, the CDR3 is TGTGCCAGCAGCTTAGAGGAGGGAGGTCGGCCCCAAGCTTTCTTT. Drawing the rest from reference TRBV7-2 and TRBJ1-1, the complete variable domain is GAGVSQSPSNKVTEKGKDVELRCDPISGHTALYWYRQSLGQGLEFLIYFQGNSAPDKSGLPSDRFSAERTGGSVSTLTIQRTQQEDSAVYLCASSLEEGGRPQAFFGQGTRLTVV.